This TCR beta chain was identified during a study of cytomegalovirus exposure and HLA in healthy donors. Sequencing was performed with immunoSEQ multiplex PCR; in TCRdb, only in-frame clones are kept and a portion is missing. Of a few hundred thousand clones listed, 80% to 90% are singletons. Between the trimmed V and J ends, which lost 5 bases and 3 bases, there was a span of 10 bases. Germline assignment: CDR1 MNHNY and CDR2 SVGAGI (reference sequence). The CDR3 consists of 14 residues. Sequenced input: PBMCs. The chain has TRBV6-6 and TRBJ2-2; D possibly corresponds to TRBD1 (6 bases). The TCR sequence derives from a woman aged 18-29 years in good health and CMV-seronegative. The CDR3 region has the DNA TGTGCCAGCAGTCAGGGGTCTTACACCGGGGAGCTGTTTTTT. It specifies CASSQGSYTGELFF.